At least ten counts were recorded for the clone carrying this T cell receptor (beta chain). The antigen remains unidentified. This specimen comes from a study of spatial heterogeneity in lung cancer. On the study more broadly: Raw sequencing reads included, on average, more than ten appearances of each unique TCR and UMI combination.

Unique molecular identifiers, one per molecule, were present on every TCR cDNA molecule. TCRdb reprocessed the 5' RACE reads via MiXCR and lists one record per CDR3 protein. The data contain some 21,000 distinct CDR3 sequences, around 6.6% of them singletons. Looked up from germline, CDR1 is SGHRS and CDR2 is YFSETQ. V shed 0 bases and J shed 7 bases, with 13 bases lying between them. The CDR3 consists of 14 residues. As for time point: sample taken at primary tumor resection. Whole RNA obtained from tumor, nontumor lung or frozen PBMC underwent sequencing without sorting. Study observations and caveats: The recorded estimate of tumor T cell coverage is 7% to 9% for alpha chains and roughly 12% for beta chains. Tracking of tumor mutation counts was seen in expanded intratumoral alpha and beta TCR counts.

The chain joins TRBV5-1 to TRBJ2-5; D not certain. The receptor was isolated from a male donor with early-stage non-small cell lung cancer. Source: lung tumor tissue, taken at surgery. In DNA, the CDR3 is TGCGCCAGCAGCTTGGCTAGGGCAGGTGGGACCCAGTACTTC. Its protein is CASSLARAGGTQYF.